The sequence of this T cell receptor (beta chain) was determined in a study of T cell clonality in common variable immunodeficiency. Study-level results: Repertoire-complication correlations in CVID were limited by patient heterogeneity.

Patients and controls were mostly of Caucasian heritage. Donors gave roughly 5 to 8 ml heparinized peripheral whole blood. Sequencing input was equivalent genomic DNA from CVID and controls. Sequenced by immunoSEQ multiplex PCR; TCRdb stores in-frame clones only, minus some. This sample carries about 35,000 clones, none of them present only once. This clone came up many times. Its antigen remains unidentified. The CDR3 end lies 3 residues beyond the end of the read and is filled in from the germline J gene. The V gene's germline CDR1 is ENHRY and CDR2 SYGVKD. Trimming pared 6 bases from V and 8 bases from J, leaving 14 bases between. This CDR3 has 13 residues.

Material: peripheral blood mononuclear cells. The clonotype comes from a person aged 18 to 69 in good health. The J gene is TRBJ2-1, the V gene TRBV10-3; D might be TRBD2 (5 bases). The sequenced part of the CDR3 DNA is TGTGCCATCAGCGCGCTAACTAGGGATGAG. Its translation: CAISALTRDE. The full CDR3 protein reads CAISALTRDEQFF.